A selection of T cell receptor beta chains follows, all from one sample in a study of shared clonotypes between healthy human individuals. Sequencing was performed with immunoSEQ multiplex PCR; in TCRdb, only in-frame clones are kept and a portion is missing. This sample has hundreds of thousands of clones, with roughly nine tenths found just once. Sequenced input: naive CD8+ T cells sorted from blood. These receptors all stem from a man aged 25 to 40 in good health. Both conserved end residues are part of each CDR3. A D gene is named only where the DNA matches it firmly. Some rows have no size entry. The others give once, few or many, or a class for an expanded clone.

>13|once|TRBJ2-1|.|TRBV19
CASSMGSQGEQFF
TGTGCCAGTAGTATGGGCAGCCAGGGTGAGCAGTTCTTC
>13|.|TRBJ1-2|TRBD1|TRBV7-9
CASSLQTLQGATF
TGTGCCAGCAGCTTACAAACCTTACAGGGGGCCACCTTC
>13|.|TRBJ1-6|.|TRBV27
CASSTSWNSPLHF
TGTGCCAGCAGCACGAGCTGGAATTCACCCCTCCACTTT
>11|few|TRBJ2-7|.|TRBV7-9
CASSPLVEQYF
TGTGCCAGCAGCCCCTTAGTCGAGCAGTACTTC
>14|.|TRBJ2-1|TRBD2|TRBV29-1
CSVPLAGGPYEQFF
TGCAGCGTTCCTCTAGCGGGAGGGCCATATGAGCAGTTCTTC
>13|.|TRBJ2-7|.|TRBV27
CASSWASTREQYF
TGTGCCAGCAGTTGGGCTAGCACTCGCGAGCAGTACTTC
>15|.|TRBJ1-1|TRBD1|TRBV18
CASSRVGTGDTEAFF
TGTGCCAGCTCACGAGTTGGGACAGGTGACACTGAAGCTTTCTTT
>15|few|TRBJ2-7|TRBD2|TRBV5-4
CASRDTSAFSYEQYF
TGTGCCAGCAGGGATACTAGCGCGTTCTCCTACGAGCAGTACTTC
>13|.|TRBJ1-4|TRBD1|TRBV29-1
CSSTLQGSEKLFF
TGCAGCTCGACCTTACAGGGGAGCGAAAAACTGTTTTTT
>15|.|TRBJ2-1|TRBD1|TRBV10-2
CASRPGQGSYNEQFF
TGCGCCAGCAGGCCTGGACAGGGATCATACAATGAGCAGTTCTTC
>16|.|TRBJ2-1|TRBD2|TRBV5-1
CASSLAIAGDLGEQFF
TGCGCCAGCAGCTTGGCTATAGCGGGAGATTTGGGTGAGCAGTTCTTC
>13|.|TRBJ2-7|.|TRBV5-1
CASSLPYLYEQYF
TGCGCCAGCAGCCTCCCCTACCTCTACGAGCAGTACTTC
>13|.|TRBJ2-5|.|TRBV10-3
CAIRDPQTETQYF
TGTGCCATCAGGGACCCTCAGACAGAGACCCAGTACTTC
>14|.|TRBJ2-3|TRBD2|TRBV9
CASNEAGESDTQYF
TGTGCCAGCAATGAAGCGGGAGAATCAGATACGCAGTATTTT
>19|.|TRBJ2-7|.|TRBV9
CASSVLTGVPKDRSYEQYF
TGTGCCAGCAGCGTACTAACCGGGGTCCCAAAGGACAGATCCTACGAGCAGTACTTC
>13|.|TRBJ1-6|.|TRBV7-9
CASSSFQPDGLHF
TGTGCCAGCAGCTCCTTCCAGCCCGATGGCCTCCACTTT
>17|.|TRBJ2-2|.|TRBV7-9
CASSPARGLSNTGELFF
TGTGCCAGCAGTCCGGCCCGAGGTCTGTCGAACACCGGGGAGCTGTTTTTT
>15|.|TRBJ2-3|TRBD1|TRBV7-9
CASSLVGGLTDTQYF
TGTGCCAGCAGCTTAGTAGGGGGCCTCACAGATACGCAGTATTTT
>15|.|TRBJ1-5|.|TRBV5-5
CASSLVLDSNQPQHF
TGTGCCAGCAGCTTGGTACTCGATAGCAATCAGCCCCAGCATTTT
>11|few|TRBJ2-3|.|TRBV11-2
CASSLTDTQYF
TGTGCCAGCAGCCTCACAGATACGCAGTATTTT
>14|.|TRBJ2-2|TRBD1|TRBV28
CASSFTGVGGELFF
TGTGCCAGCAGTTTCACAGGGGTGGGCGGGGAGCTGTTTTTT
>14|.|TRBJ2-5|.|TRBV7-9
CASSLFLDQETQYF
TGTGCCAGCAGCTTATTTTTGGACCAAGAGACCCAGTACTTC
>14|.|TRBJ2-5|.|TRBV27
CASSLIDRQETQYF
TGTGCCAGCAGTCTAATCGACAGACAAGAGACCCAGTACTTC
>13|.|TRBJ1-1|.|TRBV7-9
CASSSSPNTEAFF
TGTGCCAGCAGCTCGTCGCCGAACACTGAAGCTTTCTTT
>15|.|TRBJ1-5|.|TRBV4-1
CASSQDPRGNQPQHF
TGCGCCAGCAGCCAAGATCCCAGAGGCAATCAGCCCCAGCATTTT
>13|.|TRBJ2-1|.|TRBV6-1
CASSEIAYRRQFF
TGTGCCAGCAGTGAGATCGCATATAGACGGCAGTTCTTC
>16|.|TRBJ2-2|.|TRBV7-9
CASSPQGGAYTGELFF
TGTGCCAGCAGCCCACAGGGGGGGGCTTACACCGGGGAGCTGTTTTTT
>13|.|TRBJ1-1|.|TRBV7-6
CASSPNPNTEAFF
TGTGCCAGCAGCCCCAATCCGAACACTGAAGCTTTCTTT
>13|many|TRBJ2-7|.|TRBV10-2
CASSRDSPYEQYF
TGCGCCAGCAGCCGGGACTCCCCCTACGAGCAGTACTTC
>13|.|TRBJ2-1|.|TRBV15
CATSRGVGAEQFF
TGTGCCACCAGCAGAGGGGTTGGAGCGGAGCAGTTCTTC
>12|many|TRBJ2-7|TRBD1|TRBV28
CATRGTDYEQYF
TGTGCCACCCGAGGGACAGATTACGAGCAGTACTTC
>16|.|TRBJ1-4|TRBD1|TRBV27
CASSLKSGTGGEKLFF
TGTGCCAGCAGCCTTAAATCCGGGACAGGGGGCGAAAAACTGTTTTTT
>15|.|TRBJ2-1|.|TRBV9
CASSESGSSYNEQFF
TGTGCCAGCAGCGAATCCGGGAGCTCCTACAATGAGCAGTTCTTC
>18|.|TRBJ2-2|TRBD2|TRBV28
CASRPSYGFREGTGELFF
TGTGCCAGCAGACCGAGTTATGGGTTCAGGGAGGGCACCGGGGAGCTGTTTTTT
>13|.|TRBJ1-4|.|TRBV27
CASRQGSFEKLFF
TGTGCCAGCAGACAGGGAAGTTTTGAAAAACTGTTTTTT
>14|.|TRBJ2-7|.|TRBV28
CASSLTVNAYEQYF
TGTGCCAGCAGTTTGACAGTCAACGCCTACGAGCAGTACTTC
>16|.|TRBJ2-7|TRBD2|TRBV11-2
CASSLDSTSYPWEQYF
TGTGCCAGCAGCTTAGATTCGACTAGCTACCCATGGGAGCAGTACTTC
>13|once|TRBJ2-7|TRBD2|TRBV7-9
CASSHPGTTEQYF
TGTGCCAGCAGCCACCCCGGGACTACCGAGCAGTACTTC
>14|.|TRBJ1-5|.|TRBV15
CATSSGYSNQPQHF
TGTGCCACCAGCAGTGGATATAGCAATCAGCCCCAGCATTTT
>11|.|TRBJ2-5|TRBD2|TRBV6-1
CAHSGGETQYF
TGTGCTCATAGCGGGGGGGAGACCCAGTACTTC